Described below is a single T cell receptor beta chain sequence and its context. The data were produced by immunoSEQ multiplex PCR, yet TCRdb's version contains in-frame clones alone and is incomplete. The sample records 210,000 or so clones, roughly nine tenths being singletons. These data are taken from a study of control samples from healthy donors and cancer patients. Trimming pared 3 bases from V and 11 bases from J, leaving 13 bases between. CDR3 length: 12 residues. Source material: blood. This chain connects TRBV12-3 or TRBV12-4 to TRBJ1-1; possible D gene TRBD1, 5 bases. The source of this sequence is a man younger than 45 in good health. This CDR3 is CASSFEGYRAFF. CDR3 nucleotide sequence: TGTGCCAGCAGTTTCGAGGGGTACCGGGCTTTCTTT.